Below, 9 T cell receptor beta chains from the same sample are listed, as sequenced in a study of T cells after posttransplantation cyclophosphamide. Sequencing used immunoSEQ multiplex PCR; TCRdb keeps in-frame clones, though not all of them. The repertoire holds some 7,000 clones, 65% to 85% seen once, with 26% in the top ten. Sample: memory CD4+ T cells sorted from blood. The receptors were sampled from a woman between 45 and 60 years old in good health and a related stem cell transplant donor.

The chain is built from TRBV5-8 and TRBJ1-5; D remains ambiguous. The V gene lost 2 bases and the J gene lost 6 bases, with 6 bases spanning the gap. Per the germline V gene, CDR1 is SGHTS and CDR2 is YDEGEE. CDR3 size: 12 residues. CDR3 region: CASSFWSQPQHF. CDR3 nucleotides: TGTGCCAGCAGCTTTTGGAGTCAGCCCCAGCATTTT.

The chain carries TRBV11-1 and TRBJ2-5, with 12 nucleotides matching TRBD2. Trimming at V came to 1 base and at J to 6 bases, leaving 6 bases not matched to a gene. This CDR3 is built from 16 residues. The germline V gene has CDR1 SGHAT and CDR2 FQDESV (reference sequence). The CDR3 nucleotides are TGTGCCAGCAGCTTAGGGACTAGCGGGATCACAAAGACCCAGTACTTC. It translates to CASSLGTSGITKTQYF. Complete variable domain (other parts from reference TRBV11-1 and TRBJ2-5): EAEVAQSPRYKITEKSQAVAFWCDPISGHATLYWYRQILGQGPELLVQFQDESVVDDSQLPKDRFSAERLKGVDSTLKIQPAELGDSAMYLCASSLGTSGITKTQYFGPGTRLLVL.

The rearrangement uses TRBV5-4 and TRBJ2-1, with 11 bases fitting TRBD2. V was clipped by 3 bases and J by 3 bases; unmatched bases: 5. CDR1 and CDR2 (germline): SGHNT, YYREEE (reference sequence). CDR3 length: 16 residues. CDR3 DNA: TGTGCCAGCAGCTCGGCAACTAGCGGGGGCTACAATGAGCAGTTCTTC. Translated, it gives CASSSATSGGYNEQFF.

CDR3 sequence (DNA): TGCGCCAGCAGCTTGGGGGACAGCTCTGGGGCCAACGTCCTGACTTTC. Residues: CASSLGDSSGANVLTF. The chain employs TRBV5-1 and TRBJ2-6; 7 bases align to TRBD1. Looked up from germline, CDR1 is SGHRS and CDR2 is YFSETQ. This CDR3 spans 16 amino acids. Trimming took 0 bases from V and 0 from J; bases not matched to a gene: 0.

Only a few counts were recorded for this clone. This chain uses TRBV6-1 with TRBJ2-1, with D perhaps TRBD1 (5 bases). The V gene's germline CDR1 is MNHNS and CDR2 SASEGT. V was cut by 10 bases and J by 4 bases, with 20 bases left in between. This CDR3 has 15 amino acids. CDR3: CATQLGAGQYNEQFF. CDR3 bases: TGTGCCACCCAGCTGGGTGCCGGACAATACAATGAGCAGTTCTTC.

The chain employs TRBV27 and TRBJ1-2; 7 bases match TRBD1. Germline V lookup: CDR1 MNHEY, CDR2 SMNVEV (reference sequence). CDR3 size: 14 residues. With 5 bases clipped from V and 14 bases from J, the junction kept 17 bases outside the gene matches. The CDR3 sequence: CASSVWGDRELPTF. CDR3 bases: TGTGCCAGCAGTGTCTGGGGTGACAGGGAGCTCCCTACCTTC.

This clone showed up just a few times. The chain recombines TRBV6-5 with TRBJ1-3; 9 bases line up with TRBD1. From germline, CDR1 is MNHEY and CDR2 SVGAGI. The CDR3 covers 15 residues. Trimming cost V 6 bases and J 2 bases; bases outside gene matches: 5. The CDR3 nucleotides are TGTGCCAGCAGATCCGGGACAGGGCCTGGAAACACCATATATTTT. Its protein is CASRSGTGPGNTIYF.

This chain joins TRBV14 and TRBJ2-5; TRBD2 might be the D (5 bases). Trimming removed 0 bases at V and 5 bases at J, with 10 bases between. The CDR3 runs to 14 residues. Germline values: CDR1 SGHDN, CDR2 FVKESK. Here the CDR3 reads CASSQDLLVETQYF. The DNA for the CDR3 is TGTGCCAGCAGCCAAGATTTACTAGTTGAGACCCAGTACTTC.

The rearrangement uses TRBV4-2 and TRBJ1-5; 10 positions match TRBD1. Germline V CDR1 and CDR2: LGHNA, YNFKEQ. The junction had 3 bases not matched to a gene; V was cut back by 4 bases and J by 3 bases. This CDR3 spans 15 amino acids. The CDR3 region has the DNA TGTGCCAGCAGCCCCGGACAGGGGGACAATCAGCCCCAGCATTTT. Protein: CASSPGQGDNQPQHF.